Listed below are T cell receptor beta chains from one sample, sequenced in a study of blood T cell repertoires in COVID-19. Assay used: immunoSEQ multiplex PCR; TCRdb lists only in-frame clones, some missing. In the table there are some 350,000 clones, approximately 86% of which are singletons. The sequencing input was peripheral blood. The receptors here all came from a human donor in a cohort sampled during active COVID-19. Both conserved end residues are part of each CDR3. Fields, in order: J gene, V gene, CDR3 protein.

J gene: TRBJ2-5; V gene: TRBV5-5; CDR3 protein: CASSLAHERGGLGETQYF
J gene: TRBJ2-1; V gene: TRBV5-1; CDR3 protein: CASSLGGTSGGDAYNEQFF
J gene: TRBJ2-2; V gene: TRBV5-1; CDR3 protein: CASSLIGGTGELFF
J gene: TRBJ2-3; V gene: TRBV4-1; CDR3 protein: CASSQRGSTDTQYF
J gene: TRBJ2-2; V gene: TRBV11-2; CDR3 protein: CASSLTTMNTGELFF
J gene: TRBJ2-7; V gene: TRBV6-1; CDR3 protein: CASSEALSRGPSSYEQYF
J gene: TRBJ2-5; V gene: TRBV19; CDR3 protein: CASSITPGQRQETQYF
J gene: TRBJ2-3; V gene: TRBV28; CDR3 protein: CASSLLLGLASDTQYF
J gene: TRBJ2-3; V gene: TRBV4-1; CDR3 protein: CASSQILSGSSGRPDTQYF
J gene: TRBJ2-1; V gene: TRBV9; CDR3 protein: CASSPGLAEYNEQFF
J gene: TRBJ2-1; V gene: TRBV7-2; CDR3 protein: CASSLARGSYNEQFF
J gene: TRBJ2-1; V gene: TRBV19; CDR3 protein: CASSREDPTYNEQFF
J gene: TRBJ2-2; V gene: TRBV9; CDR3 protein: CASSPRGPGELFF
J gene: TRBJ2-3; V gene: TRBV3-1/TRBV3-2; CDR3 protein: CASSQGVAATDTQYF
J gene: TRBJ2-4; V gene: TRBV9; CDR3 protein: CASSLQGSGNIQYF
J gene: TRBJ1-1; V gene: TRBV6-6; CDR3 protein: CASRGRGMNTEAFF
J gene: TRBJ2-5; V gene: TRBV19; CDR3 protein: CASSIDWGTRGQYF
J gene: TRBJ2-3; V gene: TRBV5-1; CDR3 protein: CASTSRTSGTDTQYF
J gene: TRBJ2-3; V gene: TRBV7-9; CDR3 protein: CASSPRGLSTDTQYF
J gene: TRBJ2-3; V gene: TRBV5-1; CDR3 protein: CASSPNGDFIMDTQYF
J gene: TRBJ2-7; V gene: TRBV3-1/TRBV3-2; CDR3 protein: CASSQLRDSYEQYF
J gene: TRBJ2-2; V gene: TRBV5-4; CDR3 protein: CASSRWDRAGENTGELFF
J gene: TRBJ2-3; V gene: TRBV13; CDR3 protein: CASSSQGATLTDTQYF
J gene: TRBJ2-3; V gene: TRBV5-1; CDR3 protein: CASSPGTSDTQYF
J gene: TRBJ2-7; V gene: TRBV28; CDR3 protein: CASSGQGIGEQYF
J gene: TRBJ2-3; V gene: TRBV7-6; CDR3 protein: CASSLTSGGANTQYF
J gene: TRBJ1-2; V gene: TRBV19; CDR3 protein: CASSTLANYGYTF
J gene: TRBJ2-3; V gene: TRBV5-4; CDR3 protein: CASSYGGTSTDTQYF
J gene: TRBJ1-1; V gene: TRBV5-1; CDR3 protein: CASSLGEGGVEAFF
J gene: TRBJ2-7; V gene: TRBV7-9; CDR3 protein: CASSSLAGVGYEQYF
J gene: TRBJ2-5; V gene: TRBV15; CDR3 protein: CATSRLTGRREETQYF
J gene: TRBJ1-5; V gene: TRBV12-3/TRBV12-4; CDR3 protein: CASSLGSNQPQHF
J gene: TRBJ2-2; V gene: TRBV2; CDR3 protein: CASRPRGAGELFF
J gene: TRBJ1-1; V gene: TRBV5-1; CDR3 protein: CASSWLAGNTEAFF
J gene: TRBJ2-7; V gene: TRBV5-1; CDR3 protein: CASSFTSGAYEQYF
J gene: TRBJ1-1; V gene: TRBV5-1; CDR3 protein: CASSLTGGLTTEAFF
J gene: TRBJ2-7; V gene: TRBV7-9; CDR3 protein: CASSYGQGVFYEQYF
J gene: TRBJ2-6; V gene: TRBV7-8; CDR3 protein: CASSLTDSVVLTF
J gene: TRBJ2-7; V gene: TRBV7-2; CDR3 protein: CASNRGLNSYEQYF
J gene: TRBJ1-3; V gene: TRBV29-1; CDR3 protein: CSVRLGNTIYF
J gene: TRBJ1-5; V gene: TRBV6-5; CDR3 protein: CASRAGDQPQHF
J gene: TRBJ1-5; V gene: TRBV7-3; CDR3 protein: CASPHGIRDRGYSNQPQHF
J gene: TRBJ1-5; V gene: TRBV27; CDR3 protein: CASSFTEDPAGSNQPQHF
J gene: TRBJ1-1; V gene: TRBV5-1; CDR3 protein: CASSLAPGSDTEAFF
J gene: TRBJ1-6; V gene: TRBV19; CDR3 protein: CASSTSSYNSPLHF
J gene: TRBJ1-4; V gene: TRBV7-9; CDR3 protein: CASSQATNEKLFF
J gene: TRBJ2-1; V gene: TRBV13; CDR3 protein: CASSLRLAGVYNEQFF
J gene: TRBJ2-2; V gene: TRBV18; CDR3 protein: CASSEGLNTGELFF
J gene: TRBJ1-1; V gene: TRBV6-5; CDR3 protein: CASSSGQGFNTEAFF
J gene: TRBJ2-1; V gene: TRBV5-1; CDR3 protein: CASSLTGTSAYNEQFF
J gene: TRBJ2-2; V gene: TRBV4-2; CDR3 protein: CASSPNGGVNTGELFF
J gene: TRBJ2-5; V gene: TRBV25-1; CDR3 protein: CASSEYGQGLLAQETQYF
J gene: TRBJ1-1; V gene: TRBV15; CDR3 protein: CATSSTGINTEAFF
J gene: TRBJ2-7; V gene: TRBV6-5; CDR3 protein: CASSYSGQTYEQYF
J gene: TRBJ2-1; V gene: TRBV6-5; CDR3 protein: CASSRGINEQFF
J gene: TRBJ1-2; V gene: TRBV6-5; CDR3 protein: CASSYDGQGVYGYTF
J gene: TRBJ1-2; V gene: TRBV5-5; CDR3 protein: CASSDGPGLGGYTF
J gene: TRBJ1-1; V gene: TRBV11-3; CDR3 protein: CATGHNTEAFF
J gene: TRBJ1-1; V gene: TRBV6-5; CDR3 protein: CASSIRQGDTEAFF
J gene: TRBJ1-6; V gene: TRBV2; CDR3 protein: CASSPAHGRGSSSPLHF